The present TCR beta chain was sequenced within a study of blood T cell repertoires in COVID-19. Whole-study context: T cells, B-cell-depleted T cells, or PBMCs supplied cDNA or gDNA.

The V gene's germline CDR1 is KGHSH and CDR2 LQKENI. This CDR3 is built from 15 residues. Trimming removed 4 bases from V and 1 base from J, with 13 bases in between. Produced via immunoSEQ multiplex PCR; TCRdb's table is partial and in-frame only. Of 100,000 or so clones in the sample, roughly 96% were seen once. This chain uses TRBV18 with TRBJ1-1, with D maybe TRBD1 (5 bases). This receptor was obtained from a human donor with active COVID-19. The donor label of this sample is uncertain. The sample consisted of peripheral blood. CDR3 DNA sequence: TGTGCCAGCTCACAGGGGATAGGACGGAACACTGAAGCTTTCTTT. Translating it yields CASSQGIGRNTEAFF.